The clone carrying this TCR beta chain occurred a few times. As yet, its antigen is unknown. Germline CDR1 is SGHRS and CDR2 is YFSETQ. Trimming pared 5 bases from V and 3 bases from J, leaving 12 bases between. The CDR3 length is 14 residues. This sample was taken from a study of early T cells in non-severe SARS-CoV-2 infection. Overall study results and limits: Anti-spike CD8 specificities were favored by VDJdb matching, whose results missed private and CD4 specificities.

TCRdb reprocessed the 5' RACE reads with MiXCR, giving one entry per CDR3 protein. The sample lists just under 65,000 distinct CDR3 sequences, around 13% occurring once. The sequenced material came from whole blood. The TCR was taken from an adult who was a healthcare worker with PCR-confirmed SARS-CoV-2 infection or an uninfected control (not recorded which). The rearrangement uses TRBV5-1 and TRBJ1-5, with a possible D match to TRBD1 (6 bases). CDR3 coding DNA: TGCGCCAGCAGTCTGGACAGTAACAATCAGCCCCAGCATTTT. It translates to CASSLDSNNQPQHF.